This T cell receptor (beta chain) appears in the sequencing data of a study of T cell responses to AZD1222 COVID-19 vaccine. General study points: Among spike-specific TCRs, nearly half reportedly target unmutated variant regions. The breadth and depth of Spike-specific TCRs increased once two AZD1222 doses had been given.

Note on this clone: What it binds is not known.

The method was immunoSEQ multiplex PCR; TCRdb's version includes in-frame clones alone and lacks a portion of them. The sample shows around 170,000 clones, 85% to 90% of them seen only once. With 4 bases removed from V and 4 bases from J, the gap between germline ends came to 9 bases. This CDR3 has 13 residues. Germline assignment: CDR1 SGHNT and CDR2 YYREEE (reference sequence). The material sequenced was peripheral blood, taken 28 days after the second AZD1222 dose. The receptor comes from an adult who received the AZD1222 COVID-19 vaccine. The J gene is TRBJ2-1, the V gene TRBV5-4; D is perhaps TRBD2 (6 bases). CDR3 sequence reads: CASSRDFYNEQFF. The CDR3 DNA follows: TGTGCCAGCAGCCGGGACTTTTACAATGAGCAGTTCTTC.